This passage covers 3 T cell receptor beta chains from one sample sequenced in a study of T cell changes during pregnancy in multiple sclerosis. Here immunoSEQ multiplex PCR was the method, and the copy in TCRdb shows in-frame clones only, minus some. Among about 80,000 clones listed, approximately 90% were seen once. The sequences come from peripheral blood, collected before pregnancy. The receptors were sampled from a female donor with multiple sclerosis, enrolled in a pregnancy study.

CDR3 region: CSVEDRNWVVGAKADTQYF. CDR3 nucleotide sequence: TGCAGCGTTGAAGATCGAAATTGGGTGGTGGGAGCGAAAGCAGATACGCAGTATTTT. This chain uses TRBV29-1 with TRBJ2-3; weak D call: TRBD2 (5 bases). Germline V lookup: CDR1 SQVTM, CDR2 ANQGSEA. The CDR3 runs 19 residues. Trimming pared 0 bases from V and 4 bases from J, leaving 26 bases between.

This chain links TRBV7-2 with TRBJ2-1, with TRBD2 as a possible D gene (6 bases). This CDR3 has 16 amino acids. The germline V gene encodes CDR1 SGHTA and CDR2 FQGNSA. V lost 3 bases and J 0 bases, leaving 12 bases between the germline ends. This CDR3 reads CASSFRDFGSYNEQFF. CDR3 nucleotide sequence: TGTGCCAGCAGCTTCCGGGACTTCGGCTCCTACAATGAGCAGTTCTTC.

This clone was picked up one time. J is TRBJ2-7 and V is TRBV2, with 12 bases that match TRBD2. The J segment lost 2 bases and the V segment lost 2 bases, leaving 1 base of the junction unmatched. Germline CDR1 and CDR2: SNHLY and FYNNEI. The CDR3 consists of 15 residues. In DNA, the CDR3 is TGTGCCAGCAGTGAAAGGACTAGCGGGACCTACGAGCAGTACTTC. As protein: CASSERTSGTYEQYF.